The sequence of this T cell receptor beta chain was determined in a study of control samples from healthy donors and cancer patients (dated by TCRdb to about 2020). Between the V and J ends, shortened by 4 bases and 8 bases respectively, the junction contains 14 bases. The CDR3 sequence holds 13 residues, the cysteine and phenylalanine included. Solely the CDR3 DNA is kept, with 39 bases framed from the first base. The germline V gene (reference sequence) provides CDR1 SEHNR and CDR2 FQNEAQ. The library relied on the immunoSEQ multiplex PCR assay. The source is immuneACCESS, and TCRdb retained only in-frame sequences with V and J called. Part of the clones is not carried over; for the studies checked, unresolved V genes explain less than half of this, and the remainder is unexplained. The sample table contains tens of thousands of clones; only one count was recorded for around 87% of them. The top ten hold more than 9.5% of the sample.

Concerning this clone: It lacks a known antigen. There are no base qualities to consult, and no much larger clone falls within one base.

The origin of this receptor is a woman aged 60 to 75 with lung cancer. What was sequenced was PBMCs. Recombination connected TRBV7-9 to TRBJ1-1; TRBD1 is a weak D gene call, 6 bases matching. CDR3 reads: CASSSAGVYEAFF. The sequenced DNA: TGTGCCAGCAGCTCTGCAGGGGTGTACGAAGCTTTCTTT.